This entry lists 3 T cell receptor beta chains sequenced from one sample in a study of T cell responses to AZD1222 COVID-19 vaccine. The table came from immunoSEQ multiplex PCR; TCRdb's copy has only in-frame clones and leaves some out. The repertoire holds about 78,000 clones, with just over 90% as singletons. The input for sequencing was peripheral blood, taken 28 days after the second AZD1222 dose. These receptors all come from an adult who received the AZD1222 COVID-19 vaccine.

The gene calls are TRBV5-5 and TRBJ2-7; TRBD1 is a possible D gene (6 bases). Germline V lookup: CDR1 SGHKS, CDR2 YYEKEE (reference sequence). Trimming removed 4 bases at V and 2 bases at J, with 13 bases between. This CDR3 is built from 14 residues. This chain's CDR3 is CASSRQTGTYEQYF. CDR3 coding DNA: TGTGCCAGCAGCCGACAAACAGGGACCTACGAGCAGTACTTC.

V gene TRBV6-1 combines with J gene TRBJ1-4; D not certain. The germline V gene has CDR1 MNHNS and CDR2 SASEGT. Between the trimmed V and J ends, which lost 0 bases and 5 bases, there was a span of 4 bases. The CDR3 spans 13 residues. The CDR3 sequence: CASSEAPNEKLFF. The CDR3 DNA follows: TGTGCCAGCAGTGAAGCCCCCAATGAAAAACTGTTTTTT.

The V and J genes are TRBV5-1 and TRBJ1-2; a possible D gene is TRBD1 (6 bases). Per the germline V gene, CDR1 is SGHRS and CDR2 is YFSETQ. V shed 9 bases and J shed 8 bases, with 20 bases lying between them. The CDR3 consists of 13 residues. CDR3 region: CATSLGGQWGYTF. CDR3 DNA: TGCGCCACGAGCCTCGGGGGGCAGTGGGGCTACACCTTC.